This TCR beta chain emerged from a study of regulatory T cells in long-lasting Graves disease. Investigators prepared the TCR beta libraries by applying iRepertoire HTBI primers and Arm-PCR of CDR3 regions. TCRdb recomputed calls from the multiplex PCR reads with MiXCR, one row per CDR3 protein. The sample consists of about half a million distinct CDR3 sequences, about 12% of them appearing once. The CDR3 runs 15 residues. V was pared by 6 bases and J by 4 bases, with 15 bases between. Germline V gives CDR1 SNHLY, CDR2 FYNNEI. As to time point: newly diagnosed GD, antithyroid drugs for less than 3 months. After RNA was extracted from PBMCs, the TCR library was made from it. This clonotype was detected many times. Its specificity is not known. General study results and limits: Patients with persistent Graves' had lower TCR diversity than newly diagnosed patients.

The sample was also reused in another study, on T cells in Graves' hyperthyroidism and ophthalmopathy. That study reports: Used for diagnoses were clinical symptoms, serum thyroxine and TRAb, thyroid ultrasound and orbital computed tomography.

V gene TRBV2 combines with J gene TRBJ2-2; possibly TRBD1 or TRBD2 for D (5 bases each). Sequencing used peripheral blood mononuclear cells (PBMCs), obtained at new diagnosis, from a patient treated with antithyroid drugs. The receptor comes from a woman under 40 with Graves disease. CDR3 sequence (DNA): TGTGCCAGCAGGGATGGGGACCTAGCCACCGGGGAGCTGTTTTTT. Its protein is CASRDGDLATGELFF.